Listed here is a single TCR beta chain. Other DNA sequences of this sample code for an identical CDR3. This sample was included in a study of blood T cell repertoires in COVID-19. Data came from immunoSEQ multiplex PCR; TCRdb stores just in-frame clones and leaves some out. The top ten hold 8.9% of the sample, which has approximately 270,000 clones, about four fifths seen once. From germline, CDR1 is LNHDA and CDR2 SQIVND (reference sequence). V lost 1 base to trimming and J lost 0 bases, with 6 bases between them. The CDR3 consists of 14 residues. This chain uses TRBV19 with TRBJ1-1, with a possible D match to TRBD1 (5 bases). The sample was peripheral blood. The sequence was obtained from an elderly man with acute or convalescent COVID-19. This CDR3 is CASSIGRVNTEAFF. Written as DNA, the CDR3 is TGTGCCAGTAGTATAGGCAGGGTGAACACTGAAGCTTTCTTT.